This TCR beta chain was observed in a study of T cell repertoires in ileal Crohn's disease. Comment on this clone: Its specificity is not known.

Study-level results: Clonal expansions were more frequent in active smokers than non-smokers at surgery.

The data were produced by immunoSEQ multiplex PCR, yet TCRdb's version contains in-frame clones alone and is incomplete. Of more than 2,000 clones in the sample, 74% were seen once. This CDR3 has 15 residues. Germline V gene sequence: CDR1 SGHNT, CDR2 YENEEA. The V end lost 2 bases, the J end lost 7 bases, and 17 bases lay between the germline ends. Lamina propria lymphocytes from surgical specimens were isolated on a density gradient before sorting. Sequenced: CD8+ T cells from ileum. This chain connects TRBV11-3 to TRBJ2-5, with D perhaps TRBD2 (6 bases). This TCR derives from an adult with Crohn's disease. Some clones in this sample may be carry-over from other donors' samples. As DNA, the CDR3 is TGTGCCAGCAGCTTACAGGTCGCGCCGCGGGGGACCCAGTACTTC. Protein sequence: CASSLQVAPRGTQYF.